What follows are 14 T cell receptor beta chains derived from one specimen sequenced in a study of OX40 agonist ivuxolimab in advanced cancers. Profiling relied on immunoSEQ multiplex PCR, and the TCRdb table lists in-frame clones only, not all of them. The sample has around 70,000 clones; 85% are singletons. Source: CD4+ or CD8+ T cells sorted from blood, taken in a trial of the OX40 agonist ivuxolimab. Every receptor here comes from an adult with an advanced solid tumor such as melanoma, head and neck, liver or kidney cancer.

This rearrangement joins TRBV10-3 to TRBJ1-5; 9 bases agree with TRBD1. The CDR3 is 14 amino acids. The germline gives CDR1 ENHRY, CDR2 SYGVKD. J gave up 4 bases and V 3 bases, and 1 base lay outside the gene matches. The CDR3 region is CAISEGTGNQPQHF. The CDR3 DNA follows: TGTGCCATCAGTGAAGGGACAGGGAATCAGCCCCAGCATTTT.

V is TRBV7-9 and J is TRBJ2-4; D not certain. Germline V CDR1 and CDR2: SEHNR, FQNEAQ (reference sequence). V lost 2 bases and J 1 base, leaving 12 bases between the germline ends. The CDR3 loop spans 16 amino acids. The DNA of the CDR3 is TGTGCCAGCAGCTTATACGCAGCCCGGGCCAAAAACATTCAGTACTTC. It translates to CASSLYAARAKNIQYF. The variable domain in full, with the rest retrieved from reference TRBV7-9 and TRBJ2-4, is DTGVSQNPRHKITKRGQNVTFRCDPISEHNRLYWYRQTLGQGPEFLTYFQNEAQLEKSRLLSDRFSAERPKGSFSTLEIQRTEQGDSAMYLCASSLYAARAKNIQYFGAGTRLSVL.

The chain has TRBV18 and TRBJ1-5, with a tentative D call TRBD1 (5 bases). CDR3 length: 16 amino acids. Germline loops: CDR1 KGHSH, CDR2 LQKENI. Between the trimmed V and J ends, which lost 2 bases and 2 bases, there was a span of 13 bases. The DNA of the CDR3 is TGTGCCAGCTCACCAGAATCAAGGGGAGGCAATCAGCCCCAGCATTTT. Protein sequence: CASSPESRGGNQPQHF. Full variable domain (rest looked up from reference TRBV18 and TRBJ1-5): NAGVMQNPRHLVRRRGQEARLRCSPMKGHSHVYWYRQLPEEGLKFMVYLQKENIIDESGMPKERFSAEFPKEGPSILRIQQVVRGDSAAYFCASSPESRGGNQPQHFGDGTRLSIL.

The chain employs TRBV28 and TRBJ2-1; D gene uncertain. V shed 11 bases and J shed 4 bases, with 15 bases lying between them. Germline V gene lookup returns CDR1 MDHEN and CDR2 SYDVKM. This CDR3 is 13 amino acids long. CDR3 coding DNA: TGTGCCGGGTCTAAATGGTCTTACAATGAGCAGTTCTTC. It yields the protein CAGSKWSYNEQFF.

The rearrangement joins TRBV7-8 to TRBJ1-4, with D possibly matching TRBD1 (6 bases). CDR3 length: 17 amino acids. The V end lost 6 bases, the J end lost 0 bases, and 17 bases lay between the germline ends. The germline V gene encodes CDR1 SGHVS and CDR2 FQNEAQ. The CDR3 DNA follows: TGTGCCAGCAGTTTTACAGGGCCCGGAGCAACTAATGAAAAACTGTTTTTT. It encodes CASSFTGPGATNEKLFF.

The CDR3 loop is CASSSDYWTGANQNTEAFF. CDR3 nucleotide sequence: TGTGCCAGCAGCTCTGATTACTGGACAGGGGCCAACCAGAACACTGAAGCTTTCTTT. V usage is TRBV5-6 and J usage is TRBJ1-1, with 9 bases that match TRBD1. Losses at the gene ends were 3 bases for V and 1 base for J; bases not matched to a gene: 16. The CDR3 length is 19 residues. In germline, CDR1 is SGHDT, CDR2 YYEEEE.

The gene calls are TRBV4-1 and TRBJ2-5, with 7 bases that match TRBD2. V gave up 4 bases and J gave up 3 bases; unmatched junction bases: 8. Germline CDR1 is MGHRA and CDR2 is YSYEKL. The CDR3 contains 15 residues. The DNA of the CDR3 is TGCGCCAGCAGCCCATCGTCCGGGACTAAAGAGACCCAGTACTTC. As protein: CASSPSSGTKETQYF.

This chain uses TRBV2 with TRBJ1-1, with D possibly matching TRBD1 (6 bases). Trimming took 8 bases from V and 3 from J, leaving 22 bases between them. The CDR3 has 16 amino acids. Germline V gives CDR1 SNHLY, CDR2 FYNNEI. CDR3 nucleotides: TGTGCCAGCCTTTTGGGAACAGGGATTTATGACACTGAAGCTTTCTTT. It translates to CASLLGTGIYDTEAFF. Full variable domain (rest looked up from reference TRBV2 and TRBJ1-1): EPEVTQTPSHQVTQMGQEVILRCVPISNHLYFYWYRQILGQKVEFLVSFYNNEISEKSEIFDDQFSVERPDGSNFTLKIRSTKLEDSAMYFCASLLGTGIYDTEAFFGQGTRLTVV.

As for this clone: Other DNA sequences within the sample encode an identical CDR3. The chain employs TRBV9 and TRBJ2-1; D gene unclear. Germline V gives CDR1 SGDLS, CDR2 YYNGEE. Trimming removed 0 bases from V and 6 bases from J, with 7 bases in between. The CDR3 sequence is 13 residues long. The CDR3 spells CASSVGPFNEQFF. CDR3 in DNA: TGTGCCAGCAGCGTAGGTCCTTTCAATGAGCAGTTCTTC.

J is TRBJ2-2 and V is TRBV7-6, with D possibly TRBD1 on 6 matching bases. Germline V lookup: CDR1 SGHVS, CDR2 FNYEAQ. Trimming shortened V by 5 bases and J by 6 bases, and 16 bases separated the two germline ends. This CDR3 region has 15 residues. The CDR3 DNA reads TGTGCCAGCAGCCGAGGACAGCCAAGGGCCGGGGAGCTGTTTTTT. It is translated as CASSRGQPRAGELFF.

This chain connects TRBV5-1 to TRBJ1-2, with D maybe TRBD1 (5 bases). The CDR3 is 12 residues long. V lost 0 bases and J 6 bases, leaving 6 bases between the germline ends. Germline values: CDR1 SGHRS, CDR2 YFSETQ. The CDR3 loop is CASSLAGDGYTF. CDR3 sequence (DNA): TGCGCCAGCAGCTTGGCGGGGGATGGCTACACCTTC.

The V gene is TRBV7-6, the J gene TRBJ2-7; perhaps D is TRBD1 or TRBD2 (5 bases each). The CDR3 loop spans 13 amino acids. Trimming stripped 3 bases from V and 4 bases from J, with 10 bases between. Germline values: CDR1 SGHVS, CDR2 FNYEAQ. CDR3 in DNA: TGTGCCAGCAGCTTTGAGGGGCTGTACGAGCAGTACTTC. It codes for CASSFEGLYEQYF.

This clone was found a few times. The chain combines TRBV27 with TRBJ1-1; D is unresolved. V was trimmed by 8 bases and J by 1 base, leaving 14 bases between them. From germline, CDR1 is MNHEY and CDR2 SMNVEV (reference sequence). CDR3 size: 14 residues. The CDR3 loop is CASWRFQANTEAFF. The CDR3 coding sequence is TGTGCCAGCTGGCGGTTCCAGGCGAACACTGAAGCTTTCTTT.

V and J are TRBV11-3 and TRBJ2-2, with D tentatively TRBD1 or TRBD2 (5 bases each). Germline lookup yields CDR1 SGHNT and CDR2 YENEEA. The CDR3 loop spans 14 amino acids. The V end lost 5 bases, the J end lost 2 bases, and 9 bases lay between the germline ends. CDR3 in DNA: TGTGCCAGCAGCCCGGGACCTAACACCGGGGAGCTGTTTTTT. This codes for CASSPGPNTGELFF. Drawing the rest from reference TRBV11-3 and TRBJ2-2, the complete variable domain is EAGVVQSPRYKIIEKKQPVAFWCNPISGHNTLYWYLQNLGQGPELLIRYENEEAVDDSQLPKDRFSAERLKGVDSTLKIQPAELGDSAVYLCASSPGPNTGELFFGEGSRLTVL.